This is a list of T cell receptor beta chains from one sample in a study of TIL therapy for anti-PD-1-resistant metastatic lung cancer. Method: immunoSEQ multiplex PCR; TCRdb's copy keeps in-frame clones and lacks some. The profile covers about 52,000 clones, with 70% to 85% appearing a single time and roughly 5% taken by the ten largest. Sample: blood, taken at baseline. The receptors come from a woman aged 30 to 85 with non-small cell lung cancer. Each CDR3 is given with its conserved first and last residue. D genes are given only for firm matches. Clone size is not always given. Where it is, it says once, few, many or a class for expanded clones.

d_gene,v_gene,abundance,j_gene,CDR3aa,CDR3nt
TRBD1,TRBV7-9,NA,TRBJ2-1,CASSRDRGGYNEQFF,TGTGCCAGCAGCCGCGACAGGGGAGGCTACAATGAGCAGTTCTTC
TRBD1,TRBV27,NA,TRBJ1-2,CASSPGTGGVRAGYTF,TGTGCCAGCAGTCCCGGGACAGGGGGAGTAAGGGCTGGCTACACCTTC
NA,TRBV2,NA,TRBJ2-5,CASGRGRSWETQYF,TGTGCCAGCGGTAGAGGGAGATCCTGGGAGACCCAGTACTTC
NA,TRBV6-6,NA,TRBJ2-2,CASSYFAGSGELFF,TGTGCCAGCAGTTACTTCGCGGGGTCTGGGGAGCTGTTTTTT
NA,TRBV5-8,NA,TRBJ1-4,CASSLEGTLNEKLFF,TGTGCCAGCAGCTTGGAGGGGACTCTTAATGAAAAACTGTTTTTT
NA,TRBV5-1,NA,TRBJ2-5,CASSLGPEETQYF,TGCGCCAGCAGCCTTGGGCCAGAAGAGACCCAGTACTTC
TRBD2,TRBV19,NA,TRBJ2-2,CASSRGLAVSGELFF,TGTGCCAGTAGCAGAGGACTAGCGGTCTCCGGGGAGCTGTTTTTT
TRBD1,TRBV5-1,NA,TRBJ2-7,CASSLAGTGGSEQYF,TGCGCCAGCAGCTTGGCCGGGACAGGGGGGTCCGAGCAGTACTTC
TRBD1,TRBV7-6,NA,TRBJ2-7,CASSLGQGVAYEQYF,TGTGCCAGCAGCTTAGGCCAGGGGGTAGCCTACGAGCAGTACTTC
TRBD1,TRBV10-3,NA,TRBJ1-3,CAISPQGVGNTIYF,TGTGCCATCAGCCCACAGGGGGTCGGAAACACCATATATTTT
TRBD1,TRBV10-3,NA,TRBJ1-2,CAISETVLGRGLLRNYGYTF,TGTGCCATCAGTGAGACTGTCTTGGGCAGGGGGCTCCTCCGAAATTATGGCTACACCTTC
NA,TRBV5-1,NA,TRBJ1-1,CASSRDTEAFF,TGCGCCAGCAGCAGGGACACTGAAGCTTTCTTT
NA,TRBV10-1,NA,TRBJ2-7,CASSETRTAEQYF,TGCGCCAGCAGTGAGACCCGGACGGCCGAGCAGTACTTC
NA,TRBV7-3,NA,TRBJ2-1,CASSVQYGENEQFF,TGTGCCAGCAGCGTACAGTACGGAGAGAATGAGCAGTTCTTC
TRBD2,TRBV7-2,NA,TRBJ2-3,CASSLSGVISDTQYF,TGTGCCAGCAGCCTAAGCGGGGTCATCTCAGATACGCAGTATTTT
NA,TRBV4-2,NA,TRBJ2-1,CASTPTYDRGTFLSDNEQFF,TGTGCCAGCACCCCCACCTACGATCGGGGTACCTTCCTGAGCGACAATGAGCAGTTCTTC
NA,TRBV19,few,TRBJ1-5,CASSPPPGFSNQPQHF,TGTGCCAGTAGTCCTCCCCCAGGGTTTAGCAATCAGCCCCAGCATTTT
NA,TRBV4-3,NA,TRBJ2-2,CASSQVKRTGELFF,TGCGCCAGCAGCCAAGTCAAGCGGACCGGGGAGCTGTTTTTT
NA,TRBV10-2,NA,TRBJ2-7,CASSESSGITYEQYF,TGCGCCAGCAGTGAGTCATCAGGAATTACCTACGAGCAGTACTTC
TRBD2,TRBV6-6,NA,TRBJ2-3,CASSYSGRMGDTQYF,TGTGCCAGCAGTTACAGCGGGAGGATGGGAGATACGCAGTATTTT
NA,TRBV2,NA,TRBJ1-2,CASSSGGYGYTF,TGTGCCAGCAGTTCTGGGGGCTATGGCTACACCTTC
NA,TRBV14,NA,TRBJ2-4,CASSQDPMEEGLAKNIQYF,TGTGCCAGCAGCCAAGATCCGATGGAGGAGGGGCTCGCCAAAAACATTCAGTACTTC
NA,TRBV5-1,few,TRBJ2-2,CASSPLSVAVPGELFF,TGCGCCAGCAGCCCCCTTTCCGTGGCGGTTCCCGGGGAGCTGTTTTTT
TRBD2,TRBV9,NA,TRBJ2-1,CASNPTGGGTLRNEQFF,TGTGCCAGCAATCCCACTGGCGGGGGGACCCTGAGGAATGAGCAGTTCTTC
NA,TRBV19,once,TRBJ1-2,CASSPGTFRQFYGYTF,TGTGCCAGTAGTCCCGGTACCTTTCGACAGTTCTATGGCTACACCTTC
TRBD1,TRBV28,NA,TRBJ1-2,CASSPLTTGADNYGYTF,TGTGCCAGCAGTCCCCTAACGACAGGGGCGGATAACTATGGCTACACCTTC
NA,TRBV6-8,few,TRBJ1-4,CASRPRGRNEKLFF,TGTGCCAGCAGACCCCGCGGGCGAAATGAAAAACTGTTTTTT